The clone carrying this T cell receptor (beta chain) was picked up many times. This specimen belongs to a study of response to subunit inactivated influenza vaccine. Via MiXCR, TCRdb re-called the RT-PCR reads, giving one row per CDR3 protein. The sample holds just under 550,000 distinct CDR3 sequences, around a quarter seen once. The CDR3 has 15 residues. V was shortened by 0 bases and J by 2 bases, with 14 bases between the two germline ends. CDR1 and CDR2 from the germline V gene are DFQATT and SNEGSKA (reference sequence). Another study also made use of these data, one on T cells expressing NK-cell markers. From that study: UMI-tagged 5'RACE template switching yielded the TCR beta cDNA. For several donors, these clonotypes were likewise the leading ones in the CD3+CD56-NKG2C+ fraction.

This TCR came from a man aged 50-60 years who received an inactivated influenza vaccine. Specimen: CD4+ T cells sorted from PBMCs, collected less than 13 days after vaccination. The chain combines TRBV20-1 with TRBJ2-7, with D perhaps matching TRBD2 (5 bases). In nucleotides, the CDR3 is TGCAGTGCTAGAGATTCCCGGCGGGTAACCTACGAGCAGTACTTC. This encodes CSARDSRRVTYEQYF.